This paragraph reports one T cell receptor (beta chain). Clones were read by immunoSEQ multiplex PCR, and TCRdb kept only the in-frame ones, dropping some. The sample shows some 100,000 clones, 88% of them seen only once. The CDR3 is made up of 20 amino acids. Germline lookup yields CDR1 LNHNV and CDR2 YYDKDF (reference sequence). V trimming: 5 bases; J trimming: 4 bases; junction bases outside the gene matches: 25. This entry comes from a study of blood T cell repertoires in COVID-19. Study-level background: The cDNA or gDNA used as material had been derived from T cells, B-cell-depleted T cells, or PBMCs.

The specimen sequenced was peripheral blood. The rearrangement joins TRBV15 to TRBJ2-5; TRBD2 aligns across 7 bases. The receptor comes from a woman of 80 years or more with active COVID-19. Here the CDR3 reads CATSEGRGGLPGAGGETQYF. CDR3 DNA sequence: TGTGCCACCAGCGAAGGGCGCGGGGGACTCCCCGGGGCGGGCGGAGAGACCCAGTACTTC.